The clone carrying this TCR beta chain was observed a single time. The sample comes from a study of OX40 agonist ivuxolimab in advanced cancers. V trimming: 1 base; J trimming: 5 bases; junction bases outside the gene matches: 7. The CDR3 extends over 15 amino acids. Germline V gene sequence: CDR1 SGHKS, CDR2 YYEKEE (reference sequence). Sequenced by immunoSEQ multiplex PCR; TCRdb stores in-frame clones only, minus some. The sample gives some 90,000 clones, 80% to 90% of which show up once; about 4% is in the top ten. The chain couples TRBV5-5 to TRBJ1-2, with 8 positions matching TRBD1. Sequencing was performed on CD4+ or CD8+ T cells sorted from blood, taken in a trial of the OX40 agonist ivuxolimab. The source of this sequence is an adult with an advanced solid tumor such as melanoma, head and neck, liver or kidney cancer. CDR3: CASSLSLDRVYGYTF. For the CDR3, the DNA is TGTGCCAGCAGCTTGTCGTTGGACAGGGTATATGGCTACACCTTC.